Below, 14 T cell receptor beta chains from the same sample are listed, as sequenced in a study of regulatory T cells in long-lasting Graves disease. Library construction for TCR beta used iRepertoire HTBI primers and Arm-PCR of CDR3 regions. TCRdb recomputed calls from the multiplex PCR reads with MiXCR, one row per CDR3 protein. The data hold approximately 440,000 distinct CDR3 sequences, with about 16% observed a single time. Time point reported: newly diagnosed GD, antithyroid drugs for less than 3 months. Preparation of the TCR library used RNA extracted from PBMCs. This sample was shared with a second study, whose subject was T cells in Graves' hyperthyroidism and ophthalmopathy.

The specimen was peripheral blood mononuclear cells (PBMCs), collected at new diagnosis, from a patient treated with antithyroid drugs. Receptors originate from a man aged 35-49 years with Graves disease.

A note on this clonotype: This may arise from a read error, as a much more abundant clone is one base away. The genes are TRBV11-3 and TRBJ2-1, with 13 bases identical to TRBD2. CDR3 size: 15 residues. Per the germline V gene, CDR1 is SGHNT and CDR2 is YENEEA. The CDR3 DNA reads TGTGCCAGCAGCAGCTCAGGACTAGCGGGAGTCGAGCAGTCCTTC. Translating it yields CASSSSGLAGVEQSF.

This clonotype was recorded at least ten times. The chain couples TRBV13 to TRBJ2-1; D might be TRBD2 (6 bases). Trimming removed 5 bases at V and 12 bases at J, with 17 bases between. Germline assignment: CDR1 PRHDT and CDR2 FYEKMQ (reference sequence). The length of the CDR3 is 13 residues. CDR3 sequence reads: CASSVAALFGQFF. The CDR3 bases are TGTGCCAGCAGCGTAGCGGCTCTGTTTGGGCAGTTCTTC.

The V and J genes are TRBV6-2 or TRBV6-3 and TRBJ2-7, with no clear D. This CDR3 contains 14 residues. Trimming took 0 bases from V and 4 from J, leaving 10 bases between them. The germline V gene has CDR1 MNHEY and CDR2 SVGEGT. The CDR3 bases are TGTGCCAGCAGTTACTCGGGTCGGAAATACGAGCAGTACTTC. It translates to CASSYSGRKYEQYF.

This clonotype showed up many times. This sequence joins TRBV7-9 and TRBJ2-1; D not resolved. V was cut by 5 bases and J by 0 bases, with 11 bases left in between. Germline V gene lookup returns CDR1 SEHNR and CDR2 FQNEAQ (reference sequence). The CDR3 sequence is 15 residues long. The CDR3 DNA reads TGTGCCAGCAGCCCTGGTAGAAGCTCCTACAATGAGCAGTTCTTC. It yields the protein CASSPGRSSYNEQFF.

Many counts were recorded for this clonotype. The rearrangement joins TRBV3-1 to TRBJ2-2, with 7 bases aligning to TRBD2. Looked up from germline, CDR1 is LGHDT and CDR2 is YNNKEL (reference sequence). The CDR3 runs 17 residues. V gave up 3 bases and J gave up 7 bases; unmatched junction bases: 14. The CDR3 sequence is CASSHRGWGGPGGELFF. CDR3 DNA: TGTGCCAGCAGCCACCGAGGGTGGGGAGGGCCTGGCGGGGAGCTGTTTTTT. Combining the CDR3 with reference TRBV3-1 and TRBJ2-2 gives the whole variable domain DTAVSQTPKYLVTQMGNDKSIKCEQNLGHDTMYWYKQDSKKFLKIMFSYNNKELIINETVPNRFSPKSPDKAHLNLHINSLELGDSAVYFCASSHRGWGGPGGELFFGEGSRLTVL.

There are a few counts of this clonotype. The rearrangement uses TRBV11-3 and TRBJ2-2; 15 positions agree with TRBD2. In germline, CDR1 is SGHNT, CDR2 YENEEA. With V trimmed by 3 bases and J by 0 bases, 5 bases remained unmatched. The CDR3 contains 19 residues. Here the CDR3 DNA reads TGTGCCAGCAGCTTTCCGGGACTAGCGGGAGGAACGAACACCGGGGAGCTGTTTTTT. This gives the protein CASSFPGLAGGTNTGELFF.

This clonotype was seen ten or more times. The CDR3 sequence: CASSEAGTSAYNEQFF. CDR3 nucleotides: TGTGCCAGCAGTGAAGCCGGGACTAGCGCTTACAATGAGCAGTTCTTC. This rearrangement joins TRBV6-2 or TRBV6-3 to TRBJ2-1; 10 bases map to TRBD2. The V and J ends lost 5 bases and 4 bases, in that order; junction bases with no gene match: 8. Germline CDR1 is MNHEY and CDR2 is SVGEGT. The CDR3 length is 16 residues.

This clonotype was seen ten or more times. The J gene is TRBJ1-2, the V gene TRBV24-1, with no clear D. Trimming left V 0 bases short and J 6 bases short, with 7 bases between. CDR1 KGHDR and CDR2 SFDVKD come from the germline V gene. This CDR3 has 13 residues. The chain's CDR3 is CATSDLGGDGYTF. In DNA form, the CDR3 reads TGTGCCACCAGTGATTTGGGCGGCGATGGCTACACCTTC.

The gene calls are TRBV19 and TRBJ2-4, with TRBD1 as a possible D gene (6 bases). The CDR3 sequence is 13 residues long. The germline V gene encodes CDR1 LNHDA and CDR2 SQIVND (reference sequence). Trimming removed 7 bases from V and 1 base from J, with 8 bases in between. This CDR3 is CASNQGAKNIQYF. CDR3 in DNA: TGTGCCAGTAATCAGGGGGCCAAAAACATTCAGTACTTC.

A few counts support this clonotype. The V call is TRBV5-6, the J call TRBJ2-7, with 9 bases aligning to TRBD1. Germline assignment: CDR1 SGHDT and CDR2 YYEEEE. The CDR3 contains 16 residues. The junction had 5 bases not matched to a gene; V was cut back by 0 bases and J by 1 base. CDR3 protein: CASSLAAGTGSYEQYF. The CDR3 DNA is TGTGCCAGCAGCTTGGCTGCCGGGACAGGGTCCTACGAGCAGTACTTC. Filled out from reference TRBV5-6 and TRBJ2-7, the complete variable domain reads DAGVTQSPTHLIKTRGQQVTLRCSPKSGHDTVSWYQQALGQGPQFIFQYYEEEERQRGNFPDRFSGHQFPNYSSELNVNALLLGDSALYLCASSLAAGTGSYEQYFGPGTRLTVT.

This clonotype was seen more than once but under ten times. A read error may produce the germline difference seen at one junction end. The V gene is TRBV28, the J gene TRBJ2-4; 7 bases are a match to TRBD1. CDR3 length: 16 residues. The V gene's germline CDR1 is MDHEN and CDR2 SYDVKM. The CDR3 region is CASSYHRGLARNIQYF. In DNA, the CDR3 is TGTGCCAGCAGTTATCACAGGGGCCTAGCCAGAAACATTCAGTACTTC.

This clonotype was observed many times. The CDR3 is CASSTREGYGYTF. The CDR3 bases are TGCGCCAGCAGCACACGGGAAGGCTATGGCTACACCTTC. This chain connects TRBV5-1 to TRBJ1-2; the D is unclear. Trimming shortened V by 4 bases and J by 4 bases, and 11 bases separated the two germline ends. The CDR3 sequence is 13 residues long. Germline V gene lookup returns CDR1 SGHRS and CDR2 YFSETQ.

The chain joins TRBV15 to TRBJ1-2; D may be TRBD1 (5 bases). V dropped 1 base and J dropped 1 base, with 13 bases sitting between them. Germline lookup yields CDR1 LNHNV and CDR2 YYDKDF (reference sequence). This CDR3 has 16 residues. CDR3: CATSRVETEINYGYTF. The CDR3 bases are TGTGCCACCAGCAGAGTCGAGACAGAGATTAACTATGGCTACACCTTC. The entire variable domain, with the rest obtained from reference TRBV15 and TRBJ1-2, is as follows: DAMVIQNPRYQVTQFGKPVTLSCSQTLNHNVMYWYQQKSSQAPKLLFHYYDKDFNNEADTPDNFQSRRPNTSFCFLDIRSPGLGDTAMYLCATSRVETEINYGYTFGSGTRLTVV.

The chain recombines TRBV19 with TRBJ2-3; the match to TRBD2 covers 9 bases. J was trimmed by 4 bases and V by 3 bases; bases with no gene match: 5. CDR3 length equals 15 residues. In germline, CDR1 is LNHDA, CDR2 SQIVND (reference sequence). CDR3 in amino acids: CASSISGSTADTQYF. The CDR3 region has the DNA TGTGCCAGTAGTATTAGCGGGAGTACTGCAGATACGCAGTATTTT.